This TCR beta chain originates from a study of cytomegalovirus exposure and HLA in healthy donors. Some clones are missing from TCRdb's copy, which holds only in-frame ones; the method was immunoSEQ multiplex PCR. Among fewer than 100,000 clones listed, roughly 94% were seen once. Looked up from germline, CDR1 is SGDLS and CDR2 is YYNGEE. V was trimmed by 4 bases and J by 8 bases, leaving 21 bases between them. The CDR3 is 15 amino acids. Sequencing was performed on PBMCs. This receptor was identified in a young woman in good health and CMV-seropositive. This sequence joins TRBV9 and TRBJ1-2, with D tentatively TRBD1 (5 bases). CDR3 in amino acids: CASSTQVMLGTGYTF. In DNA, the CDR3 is TGTGCCAGCAGCACACAGGTGATGTTGGGAACGGGCTACACCTTC. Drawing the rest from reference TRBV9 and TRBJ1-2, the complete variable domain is DSGVTQTPKHLITATGQRVTLRCSPRSGDLSVYWYQQSLDQGLQFLIQYYNGEERAKGNILERFSAQQFPDLHSELNLSSLELGDSALYFCASSTQVMLGTGYTFGSGTRLTVV.